This is a list of T cell receptor beta chains from one sample in a study of radiation and T cells in renal cell carcinoma. Profiled with immunoSEQ multiplex PCR; TCRdb holds only in-frame clones, not every one. The repertoire consists of approximately 170,000 clones, with roughly 90% occurring once and the leading ten covering roughly 10%. The specimen comprised blood, sampled from a patient whose treatment included radiotherapy and nephrectomy. The receptors shown here come from a woman in her fifties or sixties with renal cell carcinoma. Both conserved end residues are part of each CDR3. A D gene is named only where the DNA matches it firmly. The listing skips clone size in some rows; elsewhere it reads once, few, many or a size class.

J	V	D	size	CDR3	DNA
TRBJ2-7	TRBV7-2	.	.	CASSLAVPNEQYF	TGTGCCAGCAGCTTAGCCGTCCCAAACGAGCAGTACTTC
TRBJ2-7	TRBV18	TRBD1	.	CASSPTGMSSYEQYF	TGTGCCAGCTCACCGACAGGGATGAGCTCCTACGAGCAGTACTTC
TRBJ1-5	TRBV6-5	.	.	CASSYSSGNQPQHF	TGTGCCAGCAGTTACTCGTCAGGAAATCAGCCCCAGCATTTT
TRBJ2-5	TRBV2	.	.	CASNEGRETQYF	TGTGCCAGCAACGAGGGACGAGAGACCCAGTACTTC
TRBJ1-5	TRBV28	TRBD1	.	CASSLSSPDRGNSNQPQHF	TGTGCCAGCAGTTTGTCCAGCCCAGACAGGGGGAATAGCAATCAGCCCCAGCATTTT
TRBJ1-2	TRBV6-1	.	.	CASSEDRRNYGYTF	TGTGCCAGCAGTGAAGACAGACGTAACTATGGCTACACCTTC
TRBJ1-4	TRBV6-1	TRBD1	few	CASSGQGLNEKLFF	TGTGCCAGCAGTGGACAGGGTCTTAATGAAAAACTGTTTTTT
TRBJ2-1	TRBV2	.	.	CASTSGRNNEQFF	TGTGCCAGCACCTCGGGCAGAAACAATGAGCAGTTCTTC
TRBJ1-1	TRBV6-6	.	.	CASMSQGSGTEAFF	TGTGCCAGCATGTCCCAGGGGTCGGGAACTGAAGCTTTCTTT
TRBJ1-2	TRBV18	.	.	CASSPGDSPTYGYTF	TGTGCCAGCTCACCAGGAGACAGCCCCACCTATGGCTACACCTTC
TRBJ2-7	TRBV19	.	.	CASSRSGQGSYEQYF	TGTGCCAGTAGTAGATCGGGACAAGGCTCCTACGAGCAGTACTTC
TRBJ2-3	TRBV9	.	.	CASSVRTDTQYF	TGTGCCAGCAGCGTTCGAACAGATACGCAGTATTTT
TRBJ1-2	TRBV5-4	TRBD1	.	CASSWDSHSYGYTF	TGTGCCAGCAGTTGGGACAGCCACTCGTATGGCTACACCTTC
TRBJ1-6	TRBV5-1	.	.	CASSLVDSPLHF	TGCGCCAGCAGCTTGGTCGATTCACCCCTCCACTTT
TRBJ1-5	TRBV2	.	.	CASSGSLLTQHF	TGTGCCAGCAGTGGATCCCTGTTGACCCAGCATTTT
TRBJ1-5	TRBV5-8	.	.	CASSFLNQPQHF	TGTGCCAGCAGCTTTCTGAATCAGCCCCAGCATTTT
TRBJ1-4	TRBV18	.	.	CASSPLVGREEKKLFF	TGTGCCAGCTCACCATTAGTCGGCAGGGAGGAGAAAAAACTGTTTTTT
TRBJ1-2	TRBV14	TRBD1	.	CASSPSDRGSAGYTF	TGTGCCAGCAGCCCCTCGGACAGGGGGTCGGCTGGCTACACCTTC
TRBJ2-2	TRBV7-2	TRBD2	few	CASSTGLANGELFF	TGTGCCAGCAGCACGGGACTAGCGAACGGGGAGCTGTTTTTT
TRBJ2-5	TRBV19	.	.	CASGWTEETQYF	TGTGCCAGTGGGTGGACGGAAGAGACCCAGTACTTC
TRBJ1-2	TRBV14	TRBD1	.	CASSPGTGGPYMQLNGYTF	TGTGCCAGCAGCCCCGGGACAGGGGGCCCCTATATGCAACTAAATGGCTACACCTTC
TRBJ2-5	TRBV7-6	TRBD2	.	CASGEAGDMETQYF	TGTGCCAGCGGCGAAGCGGGGGATATGGAGACCCAGTACTTC
TRBJ2-5	TRBV6-1	TRBD2	once	CASSERLAGTRETQYF	TGTGCCAGCAGTGAACGGCTAGCGGGGACGCGAGAGACCCAGTACTTC
TRBJ1-2	TRBV5-1	TRBD1	once	CASSPDRGRDGYTF	TGCGCCAGCAGCCCGGACAGGGGGCGGGATGGCTACACCTTC
TRBJ1-2	TRBV7-9	.	.	CASSLLAANYGYTF	TGTGCCAGCAGCTTATTAGCGGCTAACTATGGCTACACCTTC
TRBJ2-3	TRBV2	.	.	CASSELSTQYF	TGTGCCAGCAGTGAGCTCAGTACGCAGTATTTT
TRBJ2-5	TRBV9	.	.	CASSVEGAGGETQYF	TGTGCCAGCAGCGTAGAGGGGGCCGGAGGGGAGACCCAGTACTTC